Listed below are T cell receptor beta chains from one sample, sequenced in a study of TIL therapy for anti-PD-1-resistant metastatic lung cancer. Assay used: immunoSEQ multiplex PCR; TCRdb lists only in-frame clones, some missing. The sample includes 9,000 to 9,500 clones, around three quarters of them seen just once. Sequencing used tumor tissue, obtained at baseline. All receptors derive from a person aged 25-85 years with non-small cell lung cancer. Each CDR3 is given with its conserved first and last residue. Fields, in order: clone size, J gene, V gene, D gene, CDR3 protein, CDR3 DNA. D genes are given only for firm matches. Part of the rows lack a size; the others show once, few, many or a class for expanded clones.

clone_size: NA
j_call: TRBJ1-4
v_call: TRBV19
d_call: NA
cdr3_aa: CASSIDRTRLATNEKLFF
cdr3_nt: TGTGCCAGTAGTATCGATAGGACACGTCTTGCAACTAATGAAAAACTGTTTTTT

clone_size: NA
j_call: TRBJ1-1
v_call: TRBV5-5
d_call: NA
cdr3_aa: CASKSQLNTEAFF
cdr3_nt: TGTGCCAGCAAATCACAGTTGAACACTGAAGCTTTCTTT

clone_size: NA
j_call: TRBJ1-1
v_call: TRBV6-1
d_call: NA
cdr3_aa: CASSEAQWGANTEAFF
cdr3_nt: TGTGCCAGCAGTGAAGCTCAGTGGGGGGCGAACACTGAAGCTTTCTTT

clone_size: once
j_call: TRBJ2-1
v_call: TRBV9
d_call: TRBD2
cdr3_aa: CASSPPGGSGHEQFF
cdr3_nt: TGTGCCAGCAGCCCTCCGGGAGGGTCGGGCCATGAGCAGTTCTTC

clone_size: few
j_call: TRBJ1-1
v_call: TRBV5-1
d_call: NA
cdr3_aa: CASTLTGTVNTEAFF
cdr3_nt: TGCGCCAGCACCCTTACCGGGACGGTGAACACTGAAGCTTTCTTT

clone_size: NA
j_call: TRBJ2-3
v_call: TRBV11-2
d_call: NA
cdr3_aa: CASSFGYSTDTQYF
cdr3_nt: TGTGCCAGCAGCTTTGGATACAGCACAGATACGCAGTATTTT

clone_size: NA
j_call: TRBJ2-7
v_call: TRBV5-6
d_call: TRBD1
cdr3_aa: CASSRRDRGYEQYF
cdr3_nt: TGTGCCAGCAGCCGCCGGGACAGGGGATACGAGCAGTACTTC

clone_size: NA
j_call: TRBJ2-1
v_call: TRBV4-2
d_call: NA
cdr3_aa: CASSHPGAANEQFF
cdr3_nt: TGTGCCAGCAGCCACCCCGGGGCAGCTAATGAGCAGTTCTTC

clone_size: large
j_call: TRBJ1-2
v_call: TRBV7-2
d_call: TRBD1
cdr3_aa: CASSLDSGGTNYGYTF
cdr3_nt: TGTGCCAGCAGCTTAGATTCAGGGGGAACTAACTATGGCTACACCTTC

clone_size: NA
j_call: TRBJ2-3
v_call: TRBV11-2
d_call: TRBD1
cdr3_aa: CASSLGTGVGTDTQYF
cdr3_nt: TGTGCCAGCAGCTTAGGGACAGGGGTTGGGACAGATACGCAGTATTTT

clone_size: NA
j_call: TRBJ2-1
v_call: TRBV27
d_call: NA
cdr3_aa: CASSPPSGQAGNEQFF
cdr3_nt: TGTGCCAGCAGTCCCCCCTCGGGGCAGGCCGGCAATGAGCAGTTCTTC

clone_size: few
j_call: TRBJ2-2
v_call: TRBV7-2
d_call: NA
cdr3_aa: CASSLVGTGNTGELFF
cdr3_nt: TGTGCCAGCAGCTTAGTTGGGACGGGGAACACCGGGGAGCTGTTTTTT

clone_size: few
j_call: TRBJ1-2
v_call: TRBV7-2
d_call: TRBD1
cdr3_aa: CASSRDSLGYTF
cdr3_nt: TGTGCCAGCAGCCGGGACAGTCTAGGCTACACCTTC

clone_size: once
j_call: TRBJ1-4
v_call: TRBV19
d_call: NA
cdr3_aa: CASLGGATNEKLFF
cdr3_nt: TGTGCCAGCCTCGGGGGGGCCACTAATGAAAAACTGTTTTTT

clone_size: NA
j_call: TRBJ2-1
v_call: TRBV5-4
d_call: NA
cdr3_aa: CASSRQGSVNEQFF
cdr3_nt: TGTGCCAGCAGCCGTCAAGGGAGTGTCAATGAGCAGTTCTTC

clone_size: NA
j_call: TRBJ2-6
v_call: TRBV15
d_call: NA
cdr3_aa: CATSRVGTGANVLTF
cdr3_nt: TGTGCCACCAGCAGAGTGGGGACTGGGGCCAACGTCCTGACTTTC

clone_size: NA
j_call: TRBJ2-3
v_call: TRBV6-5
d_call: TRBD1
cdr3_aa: CASSPTGGGADTQYF
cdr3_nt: TGTGCCAGCAGTCCGACAGGGGGCGGTGCAGATACGCAGTATTTT

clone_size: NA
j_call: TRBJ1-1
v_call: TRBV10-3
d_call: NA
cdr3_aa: CASSGPGGTEAFF
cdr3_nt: TGTGCCAGCTCGGGGCCCGGCGGCACTGAAGCTTTCTTT

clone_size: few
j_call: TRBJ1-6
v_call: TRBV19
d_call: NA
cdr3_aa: CASRKGENYNSPLHF
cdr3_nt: TGTGCCAGCCGGAAAGGGGAAAACTATAATTCACCCCTCCACTTT

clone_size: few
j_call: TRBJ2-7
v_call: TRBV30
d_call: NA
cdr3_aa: CAWSVMGFYEQYF
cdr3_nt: TGTGCCTGGAGTGTGATGGGATTTTACGAGCAGTACTTC

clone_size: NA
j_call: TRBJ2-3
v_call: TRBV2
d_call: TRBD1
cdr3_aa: CASSPRQGRGTDTQYF
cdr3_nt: TGTGCCAGCAGCCCACGACAGGGCCGGGGCACAGATACGCAGTATTTT

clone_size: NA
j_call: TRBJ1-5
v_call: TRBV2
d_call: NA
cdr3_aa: CASSTTETWQPQHF
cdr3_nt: TGTGCCAGCAGCACGACAGAAACTTGGCAGCCCCAGCATTTT

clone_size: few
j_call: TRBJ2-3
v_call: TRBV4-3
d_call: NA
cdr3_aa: CASSLRLGRNTDTQYF
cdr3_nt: TGCGCCAGCAGCCTAAGACTCGGACGGAACACAGATACGCAGTATTTT

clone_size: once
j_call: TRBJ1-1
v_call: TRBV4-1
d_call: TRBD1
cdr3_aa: CASSQDWTGVAFF
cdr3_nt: TGCGCCAGCAGCCAAGATTGGACAGGGGTGGCTTTCTTT

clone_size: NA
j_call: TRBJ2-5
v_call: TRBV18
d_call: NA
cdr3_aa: CASSPTETQYF
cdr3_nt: TGTGCCAGCTCACCTACTGAGACCCAGTACTTC

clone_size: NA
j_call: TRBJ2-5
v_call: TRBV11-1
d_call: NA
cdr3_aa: CASSLGLEGLETQYF
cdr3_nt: TGTGCCAGCAGCTTAGGTCTGGAGGGCCTGGAGACCCAGTACTTC

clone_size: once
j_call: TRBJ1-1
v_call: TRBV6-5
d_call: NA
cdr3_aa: CASSYSAGSFGTEAFF
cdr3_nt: TGTGCCAGCAGTTACTCGGCAGGGAGTTTTGGCACTGAAGCTTTCTTT

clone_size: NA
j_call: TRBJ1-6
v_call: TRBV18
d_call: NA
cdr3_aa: CASSPSTHSPLHF
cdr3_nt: TGTGCCAGCTCACCATCGACGCATTCACCCCTCCACTTT

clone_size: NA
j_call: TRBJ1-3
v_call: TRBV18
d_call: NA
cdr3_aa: CASRNVSSGNTIYF
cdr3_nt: TGTGCCAGCCGAAATGTGAGCTCTGGAAACACCATATATTTT

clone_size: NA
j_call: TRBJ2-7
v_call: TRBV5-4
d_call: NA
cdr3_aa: CASSPGSSYEQYF
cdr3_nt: TGTGCCAGCAGCCCAGGATCGTCCTACGAGCAGTACTTC

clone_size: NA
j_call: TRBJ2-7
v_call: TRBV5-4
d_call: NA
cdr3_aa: CASSIVGGDSYEQYF
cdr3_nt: TGTGCCAGCAGCATTGTAGGGGGGGACTCCTACGAGCAGTACTTC

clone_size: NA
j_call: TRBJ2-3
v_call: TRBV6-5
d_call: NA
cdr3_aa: CASSPLMADTQYF
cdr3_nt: TGTGCCAGCAGCCCTCTCATGGCAGATACGCAGTATTTT

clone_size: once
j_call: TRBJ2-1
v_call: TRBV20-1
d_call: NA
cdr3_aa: CSAPLADEQFF
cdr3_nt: TGCAGTGCCCCTTTAGCAGATGAGCAGTTCTTC

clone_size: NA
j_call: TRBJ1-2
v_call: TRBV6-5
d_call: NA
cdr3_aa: CASSYWGERGYTF
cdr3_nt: TGTGCCAGCAGTTATTGGGGGGAGCGCGGCTACACCTTC

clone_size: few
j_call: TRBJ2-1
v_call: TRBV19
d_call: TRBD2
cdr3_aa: CASSQGLAGPYNEQFF
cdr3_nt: TGTGCCAGTAGTCAGGGACTAGCAGGCCCCTACAATGAGCAGTTCTTC